The present T cell receptor beta chain was sequenced within a study of CD4 and CD8 cells across lung adenocarcinoma regions. Germline assignment: CDR1 MNHEY and CDR2 SVGAGI. V gave up 7 bases and J gave up 6 bases, with 9 bases separating them. CDR3 size: 11 residues. Using its own MiXCR run on the PCR reads, TCRdb lists one record per CDR3 protein. Of roughly 6,000 distinct CDR3 sequences in the sample, roughly 50% were seen once. The clonotype was recovered from a male donor with lung adenocarcinoma. The CD4 and CD8 labels of this study may be unreliable. The sample was CD8+ T cells from the margin of a lung tumor. The J gene is TRBJ1-2, the V gene TRBV6-5; D is ambiguous. The CDR3 nucleotides read TGTGCCAGCACTTTCCGGGATGGCTACACCTTC. Translation gives CASTFRDGYTF.